This entry lists 14 T cell receptor beta chains sequenced from one sample in a study of shared clonotypes between healthy human individuals. TCRdb keeps only in-frame clones here, not all; method: immunoSEQ multiplex PCR. The table has roughly 2.2 million clones, approximately 90% seen once. The source material was naive CD4+ T cells from PBMCs. Specified subset: CD45RA+ positively selected. Receptor source: a man aged 18 to 29 in good health. Some clones in this sample may be carry-over from other donors' samples.

A remark on this clone: The same CDR3 also results from other DNA sequences found in this sample. The genes are TRBV6-5 and TRBJ2-1, with D tentatively TRBD2 (5 bases). The germline V and J ends were trimmed by 0 bases and 0 bases, with 9 bases remaining between them. Germline CDR1 is MNHEY and CDR2 is SVGAGI. CDR3 length: 16 residues. The CDR3 here is CASSYSLGSSYNEQFF. CDR3 DNA: TGTGCCAGCAGTTACTCGCTGGGGAGCTCCTACAATGAGCAGTTCTTC.

This clone has only a few counts. Other DNA sequences in this sample translate to the same CDR3. This chain links TRBV20-1 with TRBJ1-1; no clear D. Germline-derived CDR1 and CDR2 are DFQATT and SNEGSKA (reference sequence). Trimming removed 7 bases from V and 4 bases from J, with 7 bases in between. The CDR3 sequence is 10 residues long. This CDR3 reads CSGASTEAFF. CDR3 sequence (DNA): TGCAGTGGGGCGAGCACTGAAGCTTTCTTT.

The chain recombines TRBV20-1 with TRBJ1-2; no reliable D call. V was pared by 1 base and J by 9 bases, with 9 bases between. The CDR3 contains 11 residues. Germline CDR1 reads DFQATT; CDR2 reads SNEGSKA (reference sequence). This CDR3 reads CSARGPSSYTF. CDR3 DNA: TGCAGTGCTAGAGGTCCCTCCAGCTACACCTTC.

The V and J genes are TRBV28 and TRBJ2-6; D is possibly TRBD1 or TRBD2 (5 bases each). Trimming cost V 4 bases and J 4 bases, with 29 bases left between them. This CDR3 is 21 amino acids long. Germline CDR1 MDHEN, CDR2 SYDVKM. CDR3: CASSSPRDGKEVILGANVLTF. The CDR3 nucleotides are TGTGCCAGCAGTTCCCCACGGGACGGAAAGGAGGTGATTCTGGGGGCCAACGTCCTGACTTTC.

The chain uses TRBV12-2 and TRBJ1-1. TRBV12-2 is a listed pseudogene. The CDR3 covers 15 residues. In nucleotides, the CDR3 is TGTGCAAGTCGCTTAGTATGCGGGAACAACACTGAAGCTTTCTTT. Translation: CASRLVCGNNTEAFF.

In this sample, this clone turned up a few times. The CDR3 spells CASSSGIGELFF. DNA for the CDR3: TGTGCCAGTAGTTCTGGGATCGGGGAGCTGTTTTTT. The genes are TRBV19 and TRBJ2-2; D is unclear. The CDR3 is 12 residues long. Germline CDR1 reads LNHDA; CDR2 reads SQIVND (reference sequence). The V and J ends lost 5 bases and 7 bases respectively, with 8 bases between them.

The chain links TRBV6-5 to TRBJ1-1; D may be TRBD1 (5 bases). The CDR3 covers 12 residues. The ends were cut back, 6 bases at V and 7 bases at J, with 12 bases in the middle. Germline V gene data show CDR1 as MNHEY and CDR2 as SVGAGI. In DNA form, the CDR3 reads TGTGCCAGCAGGCCCCATCAGGGTGAAGCTTTCTTT. This encodes CASRPHQGEAFF.

The V call is TRBV7-9, the J call TRBJ1-4; weak D call: TRBD1 (5 bases). The germline gives CDR1 SEHNR, CDR2 FQNEAQ (reference sequence). V was shortened by 3 bases and J by 12 bases, with 11 bases between the two germline ends. This CDR3 contains 12 residues. The CDR3 sequence is CASSLGLGELFF. The DNA for the CDR3 is TGTGCCAGCAGCTTGGGGCTGGGGGAACTGTTTTTT.

The rearrangement uses TRBV6-1 and TRBJ1-2, with D uncertain. The germline CDR1 and CDR2 sequences are MNHNS and SASEGT. The CDR3 length is 15 residues. V shed 10 bases and J shed 4 bases, with 22 bases lying between them. The CDR3 region is CATREAASPAYGYTF. CDR3 DNA sequence: TGTGCCACCCGAGAGGCGGCCAGCCCCGCCTATGGCTACACCTTC.

The chain carries TRBV7-2 and TRBJ2-3; D ambiguous. The CDR3 loop spans 15 amino acids. Trimming left V 2 bases short and J 0 bases short, with 9 bases between. Germline CDR1 SGHTA, CDR2 FQGNSA. The CDR3 DNA reads TGTGCCAGCAGCTTAACCAGCGTGAGCACAGATACGCAGTATTTT. It is translated as CASSLTSVSTDTQYF.

The chain couples TRBV28 to TRBJ2-7; 14 bases are shared with TRBD2. CDR1 MDHEN and CDR2 SYDVKM come from the germline V gene. V gave up 6 bases and J gave up 4 bases; unmatched junction bases: 5. The CDR3 has 15 amino acids. Written as DNA, the CDR3 is TGTGCCAGCAGCCACGGGACTAGCGGGAGTTACGAGCAGTACTTC. Translation gives CASSHGTSGSYEQYF.

This rearrangement joins TRBV5-1 to TRBJ1-4, with a possible D match to TRBD1 (5 bases). Germline values: CDR1 SGHRS, CDR2 YFSETQ. V shed 4 bases and J shed 6 bases, with 13 bases lying between them. CDR3 length: 14 amino acids. The CDR3 coding sequence is TGCGCCAGCAGCGACCAGGGAGGTGATGAAAAACTGTTTTTT. It is translated as CASSDQGGDEKLFF.

The chain has TRBV5-6 and TRBJ2-5; 8 nucleotides align to TRBD1. Trimming cost V 6 bases and J 5 bases; bases outside gene matches: 6. The germline V gene encodes CDR1 SGHDT and CDR2 YYEEEE. This CDR3 is built from 13 residues. CDR3 DNA: TGTGCCAGCAACTCAGGGGGCAAGGAGACCCAGTACTTC. Protein product: CASNSGGKETQYF.

The CDR3 DNA follows: TGCGCCAGCAGCCCGGCCCTTAGCGGGAGGAAGGACATTCAGTACTTC. Its protein is CASSPALSGRKDIQYF. V is TRBV5-1 and J is TRBJ2-4, with TRBD2 identical over 10 bases. Trimming took 4 bases from V and 8 from J; bases not matched to a gene: 12. The CDR3 is made up of 16 amino acids. Germline assignment: CDR1 SGHRS and CDR2 YFSETQ.